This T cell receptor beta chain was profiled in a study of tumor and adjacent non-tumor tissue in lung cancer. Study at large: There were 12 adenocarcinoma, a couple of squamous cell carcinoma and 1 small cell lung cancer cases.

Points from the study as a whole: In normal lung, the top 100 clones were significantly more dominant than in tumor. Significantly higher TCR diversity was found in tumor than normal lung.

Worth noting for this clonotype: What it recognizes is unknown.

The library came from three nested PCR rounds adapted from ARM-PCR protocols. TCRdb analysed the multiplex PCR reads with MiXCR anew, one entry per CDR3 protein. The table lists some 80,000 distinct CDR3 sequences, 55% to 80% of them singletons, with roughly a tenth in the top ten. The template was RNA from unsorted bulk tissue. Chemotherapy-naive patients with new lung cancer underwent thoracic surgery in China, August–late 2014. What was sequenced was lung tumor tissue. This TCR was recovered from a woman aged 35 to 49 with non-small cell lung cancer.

The CDR3 protein is CASSSGLGAYNEYFF. The CDR3 DNA follows: TGTGCCAGCAGCTCGGGATTAGGGGCATACAATGAGTACTTCTTC. The chain links TRBV11-2 to TRBJ2-1; possibly TRBD1 or TRBD2 for D (5 bases each). This CDR3 has 15 amino acids. Trimming stripped 4 bases from V and 16 bases from J, with 26 bases between. The germline gives CDR1 SGHAT, CDR2 FQNNGV.